This T cell receptor (beta chain) comes out of a study of CD8+ T cells in alopecia areata. Regarding the study as a whole: TCRs were shared less clearly across patients than in mice, possibly for HLA-related reasons.

Regarding this clone: The antigen remains unidentified.

The sequencing template was cDNA reverse transcribed from extracted RNA. The data were produced by immunoSEQ multiplex PCR, yet TCRdb's version contains in-frame clones alone and is incomplete. The sample shows 150,000 to 200,000 clones, approximately 60% of them seen only once. The CDR3 is 15 amino acids. V trimming: 3 bases; J trimming: 4 bases; junction bases outside the gene matches: 8. Looked up from germline, CDR1 is SGDLS and CDR2 is YYNGEE. This TCR came from a human donor in good health. Material: CD4+ T cells sorted from blood. The chain uses TRBV9 and TRBJ2-7; 9 positions agree with TRBD2. The DNA of the CDR3 is TGTGCCAGCAGCGCGGGACTAGCCTACTCTTACGAGCAGTACTTC. Protein: CASSAGLAYSYEQYF.